This entry features one T cell receptor beta chain sequence. Its antigen is not known. The record originates from a study of vaccination effects on CD4 cells after COVID-19. Study-wide background: Post-vaccine sampling occurred a median 72 days after the second dose.

TCRdb's table, derived via immunoSEQ multiplex PCR, lists solely in-frame clones and lacks some. This table holds roughly 68,000 clones, around 74% found once. The germline gives CDR1 LNHDA, CDR2 SQIVND (reference sequence). The CDR3 is 14 amino acids. The V gene lost 2 bases and the J gene lost 7 bases, with 11 bases spanning the gap. Sequencing in the ViraFEST assay came after antigen-specific CD4+ T cells had been expanded with viral peptide pools, which were used to stimulate PBMC. CD4+ T cell isolation took place after about nine days of culture. Each participant received a vaccine that was either BNT162b2 or mRNA-1273, given as two doses. Cultures had half their medium replaced with IL-2 medium on days 3 and 7.

The input for sequencing was CD4+ T cells from PBMCs cultured with HCoV-229E spike peptides, taken after COVID-19 vaccination. V gene TRBV19 combines with J gene TRBJ1-4, with D perhaps matching TRBD1 (5 bases). The origin of this receptor is a human donor who received a COVID-19 vaccine. CDR3 DNA sequence: TGTGCCAGTAGTATACGACAGTCCCGTGAAAAACTGTTTTTT. Translating gives CASSIRQSREKLFF.